The present entry profiles one T cell receptor (beta chain) with its context. This CDR3 region has 14 residues. Per germline, CDR1 GTSNPN and CDR2 SVGIG (reference sequence). The J segment lost 0 bases and the V segment lost 4 bases, leaving 4 bases of the junction unmatched. These data belong to a study of blood T cell repertoires in COVID-19. Study-level background: The study drew acute and convalescent COVID-19 samples from the United States, Italy and Spain. Sample material is recorded as cDNA or gDNA derived from T cells, B-cell-depleted T cells, or PBMCs.

Measured with immunoSEQ multiplex PCR; TCRdb has only the in-frame clones, and not every one. The sample carries 150,000 to 200,000 clones, more than 75% recorded once. The sequenced sample consisted of peripheral blood. This chain uses TRBV30 with TRBJ1-1, with 8 bases that match TRBD1. The receptor's source is a woman in her seventies with acute or convalescent COVID-19. The CDR3 bases are TGTGCCTGGAAAGGACAGGGAATGAACACTGAAGCTTTCTTT. Its protein product is CAWKGQGMNTEAFF.